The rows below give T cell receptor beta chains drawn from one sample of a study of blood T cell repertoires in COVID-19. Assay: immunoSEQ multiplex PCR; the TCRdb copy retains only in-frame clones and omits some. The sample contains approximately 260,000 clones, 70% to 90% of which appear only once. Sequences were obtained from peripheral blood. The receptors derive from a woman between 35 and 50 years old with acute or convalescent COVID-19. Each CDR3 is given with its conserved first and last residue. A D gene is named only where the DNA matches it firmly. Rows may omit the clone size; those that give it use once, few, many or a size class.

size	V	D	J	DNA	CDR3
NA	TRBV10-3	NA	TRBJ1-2	TGTGCCATCAGTGACAGGGGTGGCTACACCTTC	CAISDRGGYTF
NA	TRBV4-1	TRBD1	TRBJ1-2	TGCGCCAGCAGCCAAACCGGGACAGGGTACTATGGCTACACCTTC	CASSQTGTGYYGYTF
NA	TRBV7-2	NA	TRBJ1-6	TGTGCCAGCAGCCCCTTTGGGCGGGGCACCTATAATTCACCCCTCCACTTT	CASSPFGRGTYNSPLHF
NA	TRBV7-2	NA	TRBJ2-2	TGTGCCAGCAGCTACTTTCGGGGGGGGGAGCTGTTTTTT	CASSYFRGGELFF
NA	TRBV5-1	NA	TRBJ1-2	TGCGCCAGCAGCCTCGACAACAACTATGGCTACACCTTC	CASSLDNNYGYTF
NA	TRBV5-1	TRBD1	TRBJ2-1	TGCGCCAGCAGCATAACCCCGGGACAGGGGAACAATGAGCAGTTCTTC	CASSITPGQGNNEQFF
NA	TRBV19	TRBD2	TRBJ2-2	TGTGCCAGTAGATTGGGTAGCGGGGGGTCCCACACCGGGGAGCTGTTTTTT	CASRLGSGGSHTGELFF
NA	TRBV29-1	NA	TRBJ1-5	TGCAGCGTTGATTCGGGGGGTAGCAATCAGCCCCAGCATTTT	CSVDSGGSNQPQHF
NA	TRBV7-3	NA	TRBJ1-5	TGTGCCAGCAGCTTAAACGGACAGAATCAGCCCCAGCATTTT	CASSLNGQNQPQHF
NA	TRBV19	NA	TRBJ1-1	TGTGCCAGTAGCCCGACAGGAAGGGGCATGAACACTGAAGCTTTCTTT	CASSPTGRGMNTEAFF
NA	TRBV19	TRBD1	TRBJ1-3	TGTGCCAGTAGTCCCATCGCGGGACAGGGTCGAAACACCATATATTTT	CASSPIAGQGRNTIYF
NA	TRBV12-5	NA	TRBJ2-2	TGTGCTAGTGGTTTCGGACAACGGACGGTCGGGGAGCTGTTTTTT	CASGFGQRTVGELFF
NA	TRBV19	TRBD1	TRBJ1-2	TGTGCCAGTAGTCACCTGACCTGGACAGGGGAGGCTACTAACTATGGCTACACCTTC	CASSHLTWTGEATNYGYTF
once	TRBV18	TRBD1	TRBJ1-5	TGTGCCAGCTCATCGACACAGGGGGACTACAATCAGCCCCAGCATTTT	CASSSTQGDYNQPQHF
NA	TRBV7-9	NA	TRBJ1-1	TGTGCCAGCAGCTTAGCGGGGGGAGTGAACACTGAAGCTTTCTTT	CASSLAGGVNTEAFF
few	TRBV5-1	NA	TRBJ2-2	TGCGCCAGCAGCTTAGGGGGGGCGCAGGGGAACACCGGGGAGCTGTTTTTT	CASSLGGAQGNTGELFF
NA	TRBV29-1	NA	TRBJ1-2	TGCAGCGTTGTGGAGTCACCCAAAGAAGCTAACTATGGCTACACCTTC	CSVVESPKEANYGYTF